Following are 29 T cell receptor beta chains from one sample sequenced in a study of monozygotic twins with inflammatory bowel disease. Following a re-call of the 5' RACE reads, TCRdb has one entry per CDR3 protein and lacks DNA. The listing records about 440,000 distinct CDR3 sequences. Sequencing input: blood. The receptor source for this set is a human donor with ulcerative colitis or Crohn's disease, or a healthy co-twin of an affected twin (not recorded which).

The chain is built from TRBV7-3 and TRBJ2-2; TCRdb's assignment of TRBD2 cannot be checked, as there is no DNA. The V gene's germline CDR1 is SGHTA and CDR2 FQGTGA. CDR3 length: 16 residues. CDR3: CASSLLPAAGGGELFF.

V is TRBV4-2 and J is TRBJ2-2; TCRdb proposes TRBD2, but this gene call is untestable without DNA. CDR3 size: 15 residues. Germline V gene data show CDR1 as LGHNA and CDR2 as YNFKEQ. The CDR3 is CASSGSGGFTGELFF.

This chain's CDR3 is CASSPKRTSEKLFF. The chain recombines TRBV18 with TRBJ1-4. The CDR3 length is 14 residues. CDR1 is KGHSH and CDR2 is LQKENI in the germline V gene.

The chain combines TRBV15 with TRBJ1-5. There are 12 residues in the CDR3. In germline, CDR1 is LNHNV, CDR2 YYDKDF (reference sequence). The CDR3 here is CATSRDHQPQHF.

V gene TRBV14 combines with J gene TRBJ2-1; there is no DNA to check the TCRdb D call of TRBD1. There are 13 residues in the CDR3. Germline lookup yields CDR1 SGHDN and CDR2 FVKESK. CDR3 loop: CASSLLPGGEQFF.

The chain combines TRBV20-1 with TRBJ2-1. CDR1 and CDR2 from the germline V gene are DFQATT and SNEGSKA (reference sequence). The CDR3 extends over 16 amino acids. CDR3 protein: CSARFTSGNSYNEQFF.

This CDR3 is CASRHRDRNQPQHF. J is TRBJ1-5 and V is TRBV6-2 or TRBV6-3; TCRdb outputs TRBD1, but without DNA this stays unchecked. The CDR3 extends over 14 amino acids. Germline V gene lookup returns CDR1 MNHEY and CDR2 SVGEGT.

J is TRBJ2-5 and V is TRBV4-2; the TRBD1 assignment by TCRdb is unverifiable without DNA. There are 15 residues in the CDR3. CDR1 is LGHNA and CDR2 is YNFKEQ in the germline V gene. CDR3 in amino acids: CASSQLAGVKETQYF.

The chain combines TRBV12-3 or TRBV12-4 with TRBJ2-5; TCRdb selects TRBD2, and the lack of DNA leaves this call unchecked. CDR3 length equals 15 residues. The CDR3 region is CASSYDGRGGETQYF.

The chain combines TRBV4-1 with TRBJ1-2. CDR1 is MGHRA and CDR2 is YSYEKL in the germline V gene. The CDR3 has 14 amino acids. CDR3 region: CASSQERTDYGYTF.

The chain joins TRBV20-1 to TRBJ1-2; TCRdb indicates TRBD1, and absent DNA this call remains unverified. The CDR3 covers 16 residues. Germline V gene sequence: CDR1 DFQATT, CDR2 SNEGSKA (reference sequence). The CDR3 reads CSARDRMRTGESGYTF.

The chain carries TRBV20-1 and TRBJ2-5. The germline V gene encodes CDR1 DFQATT and CDR2 SNEGSKA (reference sequence). The CDR3 sequence is 13 residues long. CDR3 sequence: CSAREGNQETQYF.

V and J are TRBV7-3 and TRBJ1-2; TCRdb reports TRBD1, a call that lacks DNA to check it against. Germline V gene lookup returns CDR1 SGHTA and CDR2 FQGTGA. CDR3 length: 13 amino acids. CDR3 sequence: CASSPTGHQGYTF.

V gene TRBV5-1 combines with J gene TRBJ1-6. This CDR3 spans 13 amino acids. The germline gives CDR1 SGHRS, CDR2 YFSETQ. The CDR3 spells CASSLASDSPLHF. Supplemented by reference TRBV5-1 and TRBJ1-6, the full variable domain reads KAGVTQTPRYLIKTRGQQVTLSCSPISGHRSVSWYQQTPGQGLQFLFEYFSETQRNKGNFPGRFSGRQFSNSRSEMNVSTLELGDSALYLCASSLASDSPLHFGNGTRLTVT.

CDR3 loop: CSAPSNGLATDTQYF. The gene calls are TRBV20-1 and TRBJ2-3. The CDR3 has 15 residues. Germline CDR1 reads DFQATT; CDR2 reads SNEGSKA (reference sequence).

J is TRBJ2-1 and V is TRBV5-1; TCRdb picks TRBD1, but there is no DNA to check that call. CDR1 and CDR2 from the germline V gene are SGHRS and YFSETQ. The CDR3 runs 15 residues. CDR3: CASSLATGIYNEQFF.

The rearrangement links TRBV9 to TRBJ2-1. This CDR3 is 15 amino acids long. The germline gives CDR1 SGDLS, CDR2 YYNGEE. CDR3: CASSVQGTTYNEQFF. The entire variable domain, with the rest obtained from reference TRBV9 and TRBJ2-1, is as follows: DSGVTQTPKHLITATGQRVTLRCSPRSGDLSVYWYQQSLDQGLQFLIQYYNGEERAKGNILERFSAQQFPDLHSELNLSSLELGDSALYFCASSVQGTTYNEQFFGPGTRLTVL.

The rearrangement uses TRBV15 and TRBJ1-5. The CDR3 consists of 15 residues. Germline V gene sequence: CDR1 LNHNV, CDR2 YYDKDF (reference sequence). CDR3 loop: CATSRGTGTNQPQHF. Based on the CDR3 plus reference TRBV15 and TRBJ1-5, the full variable domain is DAMVIQNPRYQVTQFGKPVTLSCSQTLNHNVMYWYQQKSSQAPKLLFHYYDKDFNNEADTPDNFQSRRPNTSFCFLDIRSPGLGDTAMYLCATSRGTGTNQPQHFGDGTRLSIL.

The chain employs TRBV7-3 and TRBJ2-1; TCRdb reports TRBD2, a call that lacks DNA to check it against. The V gene's germline CDR1 is SGHTA and CDR2 FQGTGA. CDR3 length equals 16 residues. CDR3 protein: CASSFTRTSGGGEQFF.

V and J are TRBV28 and TRBJ2-3; TCRdb names TRBD1, which stays unverified in the absence of DNA. Germline lookup yields CDR1 MDHEN and CDR2 SYDVKM. This CDR3 is built from 13 residues. This CDR3 is CASTQGMKHTQYF. Filled out from reference TRBV28 and TRBJ2-3, the complete variable domain reads DVKVTQSSRYLVKRTGEKVFLECVQDMDHENMFWYRQDPGLGLRLIYFSYDVKMKEKGDIPEGYSVSREKKERFSLILESASTNQTSMYLCASTQGMKHTQYFGPGTRLTVL.

The V gene is TRBV7-3, the J gene TRBJ1-4. Germline loops: CDR1 SGHTA, CDR2 FQGTGA. This CDR3 has 15 amino acids. The CDR3 reads CASSLTRPTNEKLFF.

The rearrangement links TRBV5-1 to TRBJ1-2; the D gene TCRdb calls, TRBD1, cannot be checked with no DNA. This CDR3 comprises 12 residues. Germline V gene data show CDR1 as SGHRS and CDR2 as YFSETQ. CDR3 amino acids: CASATGDYGYTF.

V and J are TRBV20-1 and TRBJ2-3. CDR1 and CDR2 from the germline V gene are DFQATT and SNEGSKA (reference sequence). This CDR3 has 18 residues. The CDR3 sequence is CSARDSPDRRNPTDTQYF.

The chain recombines TRBV12-3 or TRBV12-4 with TRBJ2-1. CDR3 size: 11 residues. The CDR3 loop is CASSMMVEQFF.

The V call is TRBV5-1, the J call TRBJ2-2. This CDR3 region has 17 residues. The germline V gene encodes CDR1 SGHRS and CDR2 YFSETQ. CDR3: CASSPISSPQNTGELFF.

The rearrangement links TRBV20-1 to TRBJ2-2. The germline CDR1 and CDR2 sequences are DFQATT and SNEGSKA (reference sequence). The CDR3 totals 14 residues. The CDR3 reads CSASKSANTGELFF.

The rearrangement uses TRBV18 and TRBJ1-2; TCRdb picks TRBD1, but there is no DNA to check that call. This CDR3 region has 15 residues. Germline V gives CDR1 KGHSH, CDR2 LQKENI. CDR3 in amino acids: CASSPRETGENGYTF.

The gene calls are TRBV7-2 and TRBJ2-7; the D call of TRBD1 rests on TCRdb alone, since no DNA is present to check it. Germline CDR1 is SGHTA and CDR2 is FQGNSA. The CDR3 sequence is 13 residues long. This CDR3 is CASSPAGAREQYF.

The gene calls are TRBV5-1 and TRBJ1-1; TCRdb's D gene call, TRBD1, goes unchecked for lack of DNA. CDR1 and CDR2 from the germline V gene are SGHRS and YFSETQ. The CDR3 is made up of 15 amino acids. CDR3 region: CASSPPGTGETEAFF.